This TCR beta chain was identified during a study of blood T cell repertoires in COVID-19. The repertoire was sequenced with immunoSEQ multiplex PCR; TCRdb's copy has only in-frame clones and lacks some. Found here are more than 120,000 clones, approximately 89% of them singletons; the top ten hold 25% to 30%. The CDR3 consists of 15 residues. The V and J ends lost 0 bases and 5 bases respectively, with 14 bases between them. Germline CDR1 is MGHRA and CDR2 is YSYEKL. Sequencing was performed on peripheral blood. The gene calls are TRBV4-1 and TRBJ2-7, with D possibly TRBD1 on 6 matching bases. The sequence was collected from a human donor in a cohort sampled during active COVID-19. The CDR3 protein is CASSQERTGFHEQYF. Here the CDR3 DNA reads TGCGCCAGCAGCCAAGAAAGAACAGGGTTCCACGAGCAGTACTTC.